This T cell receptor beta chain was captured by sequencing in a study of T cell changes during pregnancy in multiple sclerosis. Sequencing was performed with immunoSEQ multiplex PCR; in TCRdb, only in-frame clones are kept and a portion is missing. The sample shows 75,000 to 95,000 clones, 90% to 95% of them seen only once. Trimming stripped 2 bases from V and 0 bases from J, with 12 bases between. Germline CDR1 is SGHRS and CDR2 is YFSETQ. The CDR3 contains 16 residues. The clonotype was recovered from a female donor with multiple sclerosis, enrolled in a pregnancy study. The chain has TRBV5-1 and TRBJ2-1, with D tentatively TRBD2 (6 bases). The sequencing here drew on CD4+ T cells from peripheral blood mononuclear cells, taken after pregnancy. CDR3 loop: CASSFIRTNSYNEQFF. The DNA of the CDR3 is TGCGCCAGCAGCTTCATACGGACTAACTCCTACAATGAGCAGTTCTTC.